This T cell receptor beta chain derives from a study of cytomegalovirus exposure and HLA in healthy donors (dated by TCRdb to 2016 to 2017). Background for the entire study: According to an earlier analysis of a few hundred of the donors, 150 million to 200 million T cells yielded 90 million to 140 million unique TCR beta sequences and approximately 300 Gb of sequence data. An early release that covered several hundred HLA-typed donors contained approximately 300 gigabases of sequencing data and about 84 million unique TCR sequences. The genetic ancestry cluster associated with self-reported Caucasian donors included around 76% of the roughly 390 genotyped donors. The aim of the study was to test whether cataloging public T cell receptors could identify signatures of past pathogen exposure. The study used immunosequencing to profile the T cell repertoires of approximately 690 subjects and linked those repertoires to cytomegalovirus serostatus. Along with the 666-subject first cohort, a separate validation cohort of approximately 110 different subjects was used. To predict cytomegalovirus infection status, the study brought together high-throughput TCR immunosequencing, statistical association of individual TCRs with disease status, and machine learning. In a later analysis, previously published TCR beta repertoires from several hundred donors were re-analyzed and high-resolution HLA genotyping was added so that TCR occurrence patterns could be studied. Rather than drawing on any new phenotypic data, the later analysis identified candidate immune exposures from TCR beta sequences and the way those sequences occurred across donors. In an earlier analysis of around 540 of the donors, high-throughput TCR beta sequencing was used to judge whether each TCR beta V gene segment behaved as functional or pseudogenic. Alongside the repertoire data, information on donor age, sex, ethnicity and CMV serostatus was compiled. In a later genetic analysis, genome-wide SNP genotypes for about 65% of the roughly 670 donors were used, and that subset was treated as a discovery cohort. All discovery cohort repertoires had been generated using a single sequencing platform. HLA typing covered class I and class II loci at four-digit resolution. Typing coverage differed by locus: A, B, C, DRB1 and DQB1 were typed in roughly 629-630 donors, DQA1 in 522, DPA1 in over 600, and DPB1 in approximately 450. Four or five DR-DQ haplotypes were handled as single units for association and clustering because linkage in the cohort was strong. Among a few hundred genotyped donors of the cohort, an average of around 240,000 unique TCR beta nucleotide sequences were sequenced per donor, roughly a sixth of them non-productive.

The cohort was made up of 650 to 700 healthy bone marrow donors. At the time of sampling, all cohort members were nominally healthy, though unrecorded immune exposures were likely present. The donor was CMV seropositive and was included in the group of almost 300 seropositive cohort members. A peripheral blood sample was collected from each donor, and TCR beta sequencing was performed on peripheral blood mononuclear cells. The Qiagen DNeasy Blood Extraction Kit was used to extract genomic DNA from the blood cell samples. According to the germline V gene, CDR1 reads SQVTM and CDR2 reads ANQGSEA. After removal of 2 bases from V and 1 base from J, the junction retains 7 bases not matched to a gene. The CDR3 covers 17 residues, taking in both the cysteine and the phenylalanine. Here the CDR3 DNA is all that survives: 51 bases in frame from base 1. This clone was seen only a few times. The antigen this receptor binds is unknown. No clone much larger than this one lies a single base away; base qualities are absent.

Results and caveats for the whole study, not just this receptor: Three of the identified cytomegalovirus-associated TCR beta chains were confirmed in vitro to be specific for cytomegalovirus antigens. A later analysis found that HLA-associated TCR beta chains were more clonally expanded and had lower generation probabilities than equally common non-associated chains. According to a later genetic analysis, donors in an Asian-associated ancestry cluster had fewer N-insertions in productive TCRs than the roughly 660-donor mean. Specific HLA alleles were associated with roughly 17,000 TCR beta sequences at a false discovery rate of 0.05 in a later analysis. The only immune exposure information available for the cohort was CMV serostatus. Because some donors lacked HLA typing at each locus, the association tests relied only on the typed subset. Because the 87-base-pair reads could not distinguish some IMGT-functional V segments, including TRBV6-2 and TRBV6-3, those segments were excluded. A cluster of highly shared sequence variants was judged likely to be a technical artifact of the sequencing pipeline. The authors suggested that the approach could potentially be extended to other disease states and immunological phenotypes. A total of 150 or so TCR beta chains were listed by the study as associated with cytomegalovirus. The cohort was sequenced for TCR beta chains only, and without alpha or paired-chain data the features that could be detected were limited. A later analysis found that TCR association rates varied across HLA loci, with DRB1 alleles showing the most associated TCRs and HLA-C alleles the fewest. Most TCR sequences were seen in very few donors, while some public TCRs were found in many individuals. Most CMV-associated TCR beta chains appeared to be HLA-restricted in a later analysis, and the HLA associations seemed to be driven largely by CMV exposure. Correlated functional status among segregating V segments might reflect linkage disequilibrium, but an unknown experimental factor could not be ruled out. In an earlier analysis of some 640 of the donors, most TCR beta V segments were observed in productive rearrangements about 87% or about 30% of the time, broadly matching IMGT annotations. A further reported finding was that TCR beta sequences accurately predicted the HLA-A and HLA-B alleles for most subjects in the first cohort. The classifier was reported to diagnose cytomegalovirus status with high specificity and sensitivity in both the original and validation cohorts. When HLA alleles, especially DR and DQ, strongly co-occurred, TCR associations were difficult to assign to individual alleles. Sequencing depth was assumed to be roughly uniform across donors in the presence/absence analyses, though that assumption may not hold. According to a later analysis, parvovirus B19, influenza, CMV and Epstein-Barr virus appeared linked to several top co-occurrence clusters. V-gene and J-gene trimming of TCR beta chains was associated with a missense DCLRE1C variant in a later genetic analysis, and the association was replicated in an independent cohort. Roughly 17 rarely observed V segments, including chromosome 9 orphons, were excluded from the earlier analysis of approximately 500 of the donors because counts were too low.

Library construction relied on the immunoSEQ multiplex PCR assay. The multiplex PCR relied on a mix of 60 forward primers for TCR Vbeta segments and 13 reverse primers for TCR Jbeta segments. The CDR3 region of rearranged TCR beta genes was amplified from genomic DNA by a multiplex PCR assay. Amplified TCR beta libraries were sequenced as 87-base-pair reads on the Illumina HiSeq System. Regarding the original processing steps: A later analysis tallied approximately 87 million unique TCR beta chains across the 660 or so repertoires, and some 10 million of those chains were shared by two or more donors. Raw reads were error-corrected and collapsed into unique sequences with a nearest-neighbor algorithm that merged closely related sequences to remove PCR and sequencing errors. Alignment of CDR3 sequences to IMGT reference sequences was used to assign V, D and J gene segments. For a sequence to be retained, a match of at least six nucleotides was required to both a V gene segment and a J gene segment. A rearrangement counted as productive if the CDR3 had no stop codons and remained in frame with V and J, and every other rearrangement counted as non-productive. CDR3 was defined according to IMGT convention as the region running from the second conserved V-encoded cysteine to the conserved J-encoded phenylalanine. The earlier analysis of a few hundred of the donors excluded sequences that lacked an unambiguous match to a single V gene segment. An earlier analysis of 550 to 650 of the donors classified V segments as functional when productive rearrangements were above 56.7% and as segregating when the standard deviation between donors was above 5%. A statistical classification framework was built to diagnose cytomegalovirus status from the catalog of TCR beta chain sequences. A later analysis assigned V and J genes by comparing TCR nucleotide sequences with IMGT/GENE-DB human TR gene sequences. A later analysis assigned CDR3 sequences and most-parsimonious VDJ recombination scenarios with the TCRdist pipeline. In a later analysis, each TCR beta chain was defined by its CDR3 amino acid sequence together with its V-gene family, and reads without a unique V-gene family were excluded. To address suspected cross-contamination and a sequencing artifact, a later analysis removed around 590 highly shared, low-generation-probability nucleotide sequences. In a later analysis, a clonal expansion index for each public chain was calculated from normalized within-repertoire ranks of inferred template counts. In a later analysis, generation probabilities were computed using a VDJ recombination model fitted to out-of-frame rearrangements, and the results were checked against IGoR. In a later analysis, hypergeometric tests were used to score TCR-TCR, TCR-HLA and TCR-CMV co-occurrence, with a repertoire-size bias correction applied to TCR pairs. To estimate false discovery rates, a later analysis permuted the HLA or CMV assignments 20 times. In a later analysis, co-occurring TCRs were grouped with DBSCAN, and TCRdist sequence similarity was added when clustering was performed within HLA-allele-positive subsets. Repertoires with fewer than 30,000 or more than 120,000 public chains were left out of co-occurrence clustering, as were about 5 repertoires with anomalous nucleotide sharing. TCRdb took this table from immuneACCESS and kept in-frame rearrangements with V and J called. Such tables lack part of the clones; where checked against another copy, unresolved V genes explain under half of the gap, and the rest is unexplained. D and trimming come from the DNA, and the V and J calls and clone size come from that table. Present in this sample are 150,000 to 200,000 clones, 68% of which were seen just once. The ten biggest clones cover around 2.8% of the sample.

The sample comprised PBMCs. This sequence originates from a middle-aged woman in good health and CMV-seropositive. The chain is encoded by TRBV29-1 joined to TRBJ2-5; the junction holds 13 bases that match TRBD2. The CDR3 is CSVETGLAGILQETQYF. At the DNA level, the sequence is TGCAGCGTTGAAACGGGACTAGCGGGGATCCTCCAAGAGACCCAGTACTTC.